This T cell receptor (beta chain) stems from a study of post-analysis software for immune sequencing data (dated by TCRdb to between 2014 and 2016). Regarding the complete study: Disease courses on record covered relapsing-remitting, secondary progressive and progressive-relapsing multiple sclerosis, though some patients had no subtype annotation. The multiple sclerosis patient repertoires were compared with about a dozen previously published healthy control repertoires from donors aged about 6 to 28 years. A subset of samples was prepared in parallel using single-end sample barcoding, then pooled and co-amplified after Illumina adapter ligation.

Points on this clonotype: Its antigen is unknown. The input lacks base qualities; no much larger clone sits a single base away.

The CDR3 measures 16 amino acids from cysteine to phenylalanine. The sequence is cut down to CDR3 DNA, 48 bases in frame from base 1. CDR1 and CDR2 were assigned from the germline V gene as SGHVS and FNYEAQ. V is clipped by 4 bases and J by 0 bases, and the sequence between their germline boundaries is 13 bases long. To demonstrate the VDJtools post-analysis software, TCR beta repertoires were profiled from the peripheral blood of about 13 young patients with multiple sclerosis. The multiple sclerosis patients were children and adolescents between about 6 and 16 years of age. The receptor library was made with PCR. The sample was run on an Illumina HiSeq 2500. Unique molecular identifiers were incorporated into TCR beta cDNA libraries to reduce PCR and sequencing biases. Per 1 to 10 million input T cells, some 500,000 cDNA molecules were obtained, such that each molecule approximated one T cell. The same protocol used for the earlier healthy control dataset was applied to prepare and sequence the patient libraries. Within a given batch, samples were prepared together, multiplexed and sequenced on the same HiSeq lane. The authors processed their data as follows. MIGEC was used to process the raw barcoded reads, and molecular identifier groups with only a single read were discarded before consensus assembly and CDR3 extraction. Clonotype tables were post-analysed with VDJtools, normalizing diversity by down-sampling all datasets to the smallest sample size. Repertoire overlap clustering matched CDR3 amino acid but not nucleotide sequences to correct batch-related cross-sample contamination. In-frame beta chains were kept once TCRdb had trimmed the public reads at Q25 with fastp and called clones with MiXCR. Each entry merges the rows of one CDR3 protein and shows their most common DNA and genes. Here the V and J calls rest on TCRdb's processing, not on the authors' analysis. Recorded for this sample are 600,000 to 700,000 distinct CDR3 sequences; approximately 59% of them occurred a single time. The ten largest clones capture roughly 10% of the sample.

Overall study results and their limits: Strong co-clustering of samples prepared in the same batch was shown by direct clustering with F measure, prompting a batch-effect correction. The control group was slightly older than the multiple sclerosis patient group. Normalized Chao1 diversity was significantly lower in multiple sclerosis patients than controls, suggesting substantial peripheral T-cell clonal expansion. Patients showed significantly higher frequencies than controls for a handful of TRBV segments, among them TRBV5-6, TRBV5-1 and TRBV20-1.

Material for sequencing was blood. The clonotype was recovered from a girl aged 2-15 years with multiple sclerosis. The chain couples TRBV7-6 to TRBJ2-1; TRBD2 could be the D gene, as 6 bases match. The nucleotide sequence reads TGTGCCAGCAGCTCGGACTCGGGGGTCTCCTACAATGAGCAGTTCTTC. The encoded protein is CASSSDSGVSYNEQFF.